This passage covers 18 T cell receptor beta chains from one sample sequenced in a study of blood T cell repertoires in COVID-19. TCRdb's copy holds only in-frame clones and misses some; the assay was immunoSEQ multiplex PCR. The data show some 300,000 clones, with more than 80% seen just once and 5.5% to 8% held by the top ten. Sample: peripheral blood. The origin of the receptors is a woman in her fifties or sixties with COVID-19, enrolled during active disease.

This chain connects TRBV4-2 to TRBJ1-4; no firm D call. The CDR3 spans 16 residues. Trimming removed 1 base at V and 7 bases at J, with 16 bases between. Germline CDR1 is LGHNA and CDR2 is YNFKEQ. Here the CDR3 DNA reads TGTGCCAGCAGCCAAGTCGCGGGAACAGCTGGTGAAAAACTGTTTTTT. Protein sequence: CASSQVAGTAGEKLFF.

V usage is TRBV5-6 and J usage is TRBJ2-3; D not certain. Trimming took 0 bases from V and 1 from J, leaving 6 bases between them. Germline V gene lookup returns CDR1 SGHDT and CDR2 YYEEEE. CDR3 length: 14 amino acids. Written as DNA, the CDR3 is TGTGCCAGCAGCTTGGGCGGTCGCACAGATACGCAGTATTTT. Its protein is CASSLGGRTDTQYF.

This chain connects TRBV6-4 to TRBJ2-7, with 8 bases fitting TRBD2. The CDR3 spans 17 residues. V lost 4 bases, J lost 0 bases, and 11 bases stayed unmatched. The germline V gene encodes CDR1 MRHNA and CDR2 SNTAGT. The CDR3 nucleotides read TGTGCCAGCAGTGTAACGAGGACTAGCTACATCTCCTACGAGCAGTACTTC. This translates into CASSVTRTSYISYEQYF.

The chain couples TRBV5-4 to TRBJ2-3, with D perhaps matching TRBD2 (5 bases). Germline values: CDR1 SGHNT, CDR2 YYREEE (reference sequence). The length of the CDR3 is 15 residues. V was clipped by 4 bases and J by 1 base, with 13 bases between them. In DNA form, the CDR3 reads TGTGCCAGCAGCCAGCGGCCAGGAGGCACAGATACGCAGTATTTT. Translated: CASSQRPGGTDTQYF. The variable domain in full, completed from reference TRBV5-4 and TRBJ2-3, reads ETGVTQSPTHLIKTRGQQVTLRCSSQSGHNTVSWYQQALGQGPQFIFQYYREEENGRGNFPPRFSGLQFPNYSSELNVNALELDDSALYLCASSQRPGGTDTQYFGPGTRLTVL.

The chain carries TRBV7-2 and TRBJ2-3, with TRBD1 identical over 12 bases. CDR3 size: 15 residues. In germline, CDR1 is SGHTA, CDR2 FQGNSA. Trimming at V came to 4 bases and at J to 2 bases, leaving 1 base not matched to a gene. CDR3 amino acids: CASSSGQGATDTQYF. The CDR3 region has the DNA TGTGCCAGCAGCTCGGGACAGGGGGCCACAGATACGCAGTATTTT.

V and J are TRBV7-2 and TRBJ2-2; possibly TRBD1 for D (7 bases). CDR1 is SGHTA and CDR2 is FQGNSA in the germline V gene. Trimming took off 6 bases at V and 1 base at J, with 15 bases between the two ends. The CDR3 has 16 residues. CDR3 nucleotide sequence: TGTGCCAGCAGTGCAGGGGGGACAATGAACACCGGGGAGCTGTTTTTT. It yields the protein CASSAGGTMNTGELFF.

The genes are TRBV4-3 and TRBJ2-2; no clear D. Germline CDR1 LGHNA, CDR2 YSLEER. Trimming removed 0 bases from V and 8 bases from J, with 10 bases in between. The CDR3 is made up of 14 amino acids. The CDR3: CASSQDSRIGELFF. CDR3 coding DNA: TGCGCCAGCAGCCAAGATTCGCGTATAGGGGAGCTGTTTTTT.

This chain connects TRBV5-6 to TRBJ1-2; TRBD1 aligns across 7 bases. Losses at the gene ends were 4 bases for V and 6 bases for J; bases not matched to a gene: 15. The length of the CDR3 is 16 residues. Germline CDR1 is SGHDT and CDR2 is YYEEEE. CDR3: CASSVDRERTANGYTF. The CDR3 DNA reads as TGTGCCAGCAGCGTCGACAGGGAACGAACGGCAAATGGCTACACCTTC.

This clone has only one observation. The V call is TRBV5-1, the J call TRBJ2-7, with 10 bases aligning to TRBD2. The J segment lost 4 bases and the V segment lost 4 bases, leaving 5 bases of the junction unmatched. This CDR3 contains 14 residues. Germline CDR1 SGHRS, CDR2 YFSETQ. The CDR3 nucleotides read TGCGCCAGCAGCCCTAGCGGGAGCTGGTACGAGCAGTACTTC. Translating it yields CASSPSGSWYEQYF. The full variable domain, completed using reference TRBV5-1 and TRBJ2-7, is KAGVTQTPRYLIKTRGQQVTLSCSPISGHRSVSWYQQTPGQGLQFLFEYFSETQRNKGNFPGRFSGRQFSNSRSEMNVSTLELGDSALYLCASSPSGSWYEQYFGPGTRLTVT.

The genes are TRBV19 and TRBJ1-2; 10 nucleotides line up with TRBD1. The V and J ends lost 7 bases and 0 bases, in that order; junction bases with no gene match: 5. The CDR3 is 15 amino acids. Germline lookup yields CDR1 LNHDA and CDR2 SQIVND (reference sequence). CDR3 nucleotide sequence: TGTGCCAGTACCCGACAGGGGGCCTCTAACTATGGCTACACCTTC. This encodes CASTRQGASNYGYTF.

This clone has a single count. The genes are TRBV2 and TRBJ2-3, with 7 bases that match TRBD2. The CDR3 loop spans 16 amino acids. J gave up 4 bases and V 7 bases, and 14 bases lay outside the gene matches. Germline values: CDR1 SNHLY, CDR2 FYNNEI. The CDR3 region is CASTKAGLLSPDTQYF. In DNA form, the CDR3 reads TGTGCCAGCACCAAAGCGGGGCTTCTTAGCCCAGATACGCAGTATTTT.

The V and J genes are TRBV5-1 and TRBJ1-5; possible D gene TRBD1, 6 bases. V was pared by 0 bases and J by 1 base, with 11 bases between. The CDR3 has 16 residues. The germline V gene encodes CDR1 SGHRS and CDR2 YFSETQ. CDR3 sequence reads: CASSLAGGQSNQPQHF. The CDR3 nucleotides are TGCGCCAGCAGCTTGGCCGGCGGACAGAGCAATCAGCCCCAGCATTTT.

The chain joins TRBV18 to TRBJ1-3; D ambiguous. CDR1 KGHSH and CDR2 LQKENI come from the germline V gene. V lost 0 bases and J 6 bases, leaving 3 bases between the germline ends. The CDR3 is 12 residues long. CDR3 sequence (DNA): TGTGCCAGCTCACCACCCCAAAACACCATATATTTT. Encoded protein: CASSPPQNTIYF. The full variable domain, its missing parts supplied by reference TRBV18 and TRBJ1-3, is NAGVMQNPRHLVRRRGQEARLRCSPMKGHSHVYWYRQLPEEGLKFMVYLQKENIIDESGMPKERFSAEFPKEGPSILRIQQVVRGDSAAYFCASSPPQNTIYFGEGSWLTVV.

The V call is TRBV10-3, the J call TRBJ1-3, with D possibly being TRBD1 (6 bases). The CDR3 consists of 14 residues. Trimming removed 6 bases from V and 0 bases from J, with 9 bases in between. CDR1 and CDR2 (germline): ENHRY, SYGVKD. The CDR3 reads CAIRPDSSGNTIYF. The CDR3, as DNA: TGTGCCATCAGACCGGACAGCTCTGGAAACACCATATATTTT.

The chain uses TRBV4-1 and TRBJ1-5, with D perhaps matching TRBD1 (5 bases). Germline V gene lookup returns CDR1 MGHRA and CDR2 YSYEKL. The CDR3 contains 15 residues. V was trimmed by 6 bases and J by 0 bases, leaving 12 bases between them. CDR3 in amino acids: CASSLGAVSNQPQHF. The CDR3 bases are TGCGCCAGCAGTTTAGGGGCTGTTAGCAATCAGCCCCAGCATTTT.

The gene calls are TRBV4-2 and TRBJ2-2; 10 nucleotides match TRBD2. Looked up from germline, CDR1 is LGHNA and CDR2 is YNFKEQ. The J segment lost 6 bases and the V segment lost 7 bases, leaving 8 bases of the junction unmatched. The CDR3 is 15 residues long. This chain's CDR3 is CASTAAGGPSGELFF. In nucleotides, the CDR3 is TGTGCCAGCACTGCAGCGGGAGGGCCTTCCGGGGAGCTGTTTTTT.

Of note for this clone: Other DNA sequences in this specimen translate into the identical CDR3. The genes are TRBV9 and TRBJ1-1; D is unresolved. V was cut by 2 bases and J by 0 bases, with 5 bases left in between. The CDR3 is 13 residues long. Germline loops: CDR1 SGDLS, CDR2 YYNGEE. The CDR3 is CASSVDLNTEAFF. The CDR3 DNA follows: TGTGCCAGCAGCGTGGACTTGAACACTGAAGCTTTCTTT.

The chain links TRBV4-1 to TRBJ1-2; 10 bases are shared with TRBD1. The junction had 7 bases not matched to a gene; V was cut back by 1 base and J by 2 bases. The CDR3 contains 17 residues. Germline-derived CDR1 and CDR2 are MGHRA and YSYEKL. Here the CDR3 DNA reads TGCGCCAGCAGCCAAGCCCCGGGACAGGGGCAGAACTATGGCTACACCTTC. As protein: CASSQAPGQGQNYGYTF.